This TCR beta chain was documented in a study of CD8 T cells in ankylosing spondylitis. As regards this clonotype: Its antigen is currently unknown.

One entry per CDR3 protein results from TCRdb running MiXCR on the 5' RACE reads. The sample yields around 300,000 distinct CDR3 sequences, around 10% seen once. The V end was cut by 10 bases, the J end by 4 bases, with 14 bases between. This CDR3 is 13 amino acids long. The V gene's germline CDR1 is MDHEN and CDR2 SYDVKM. Whole-study results and caveats: Made up of fewer than ten highly homologous variants, a TCR beta motif appeared characteristic of ankylosing spondylitis blood. It was reported that disease-linked clones were significantly enriched in matched ankylosing spondylitis synovial fluid.

The V gene is TRBV28, the J gene TRBJ2-1; tentative D call: TRBD1 (6 bases). This receptor was taken from a female donor with ankylosing spondylitis or in good health (not recorded which). Sequenced material: blood, either unsorted or a sorted T cell fraction (not recorded which). The CDR3 region is CATMTGKYNEQFF. The CDR3 DNA follows: TGTGCCACCATGACAGGAAAATACAATGAGCAGTTCTTC. The variable domain in full, completed from reference TRBV28 and TRBJ2-1, reads DVKVTQSSRYLVKRTGEKVFLECVQDMDHENMFWYRQDPGLGLRLIYFSYDVKMKEKGDIPEGYSVSREKKERFSLILESASTNQTSMYLCATMTGKYNEQFFGPGTRLTVL.